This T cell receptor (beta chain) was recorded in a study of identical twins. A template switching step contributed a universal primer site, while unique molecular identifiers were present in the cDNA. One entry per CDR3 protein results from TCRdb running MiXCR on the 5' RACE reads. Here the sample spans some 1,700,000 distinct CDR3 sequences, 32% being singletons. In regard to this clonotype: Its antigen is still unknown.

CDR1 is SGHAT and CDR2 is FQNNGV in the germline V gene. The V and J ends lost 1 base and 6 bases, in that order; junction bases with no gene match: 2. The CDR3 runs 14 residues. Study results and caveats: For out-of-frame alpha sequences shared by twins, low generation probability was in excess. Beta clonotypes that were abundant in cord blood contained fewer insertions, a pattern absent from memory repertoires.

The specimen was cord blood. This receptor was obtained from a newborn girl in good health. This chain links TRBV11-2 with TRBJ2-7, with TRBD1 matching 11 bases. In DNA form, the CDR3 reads TGTGCCAGCAGCTTAGTGGACAGGGGGCTCGAGCAGTACTTC. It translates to CASSLVDRGLEQYF.